The 27 T cell receptor beta chains in this list originate from one sample, sequenced in a study of T cells in localized non-small cell lung cancer. Using immunoSEQ multiplex PCR, the repertoire was profiled, and TCRdb retains in-frame clones only, with some absent. The sample carries about 46,000 clones, roughly 79% recorded once. The sample was peripheral blood mononuclear cells, taken before any cancer treatment. The receptors derive from a man aged 35-75 years with stage III lung adenocarcinoma.

The gene calls are TRBV30 and TRBJ2-7; D is perhaps TRBD1 (6 bases). Germline lookup yields CDR1 GTSNPN and CDR2 SVGIG (reference sequence). This CDR3 has 11 amino acids. V was pared by 7 bases and J by 7 bases, with 14 bases between. The CDR3 protein is CAFSRGWEQYF. As DNA, the CDR3 is TGTGCCTTCAGCAGGGGATGGGAGCAGTACTTC.

This clone was seen just once. CDR3 bases: TGTGCCAGCAGCCTGGGACAGGGGGACGGAAACACCATATATTTT. It specifies CASSLGQGDGNTIYF. J is TRBJ1-3 and V is TRBV5-8; 11 nucleotides line up with TRBD1. Germline V gene sequence: CDR1 SGHTS, CDR2 YDEGEE. J lost 4 bases, V lost 4 bases, and 4 bases had no gene match. The CDR3 is 15 amino acids.

This chain connects TRBV4-2 to TRBJ2-7; 14 positions match TRBD2. The CDR3 has 17 residues. The germline V gene has CDR1 LGHNA and CDR2 YNFKEQ. J gave up 2 bases and V 5 bases, and 8 bases lay outside the gene matches. In DNA form, the CDR3 reads TGTGCCAGCAGCTTTGGACTAGCGGGGGGAGGGACCTACGAGCAGTACTTC. Translating gives CASSFGLAGGGTYEQYF.

This chain links TRBV4-1 with TRBJ2-1; 12 nucleotides match TRBD2. J lost 7 bases, V lost 1 base, and 5 bases had no gene match. The germline gives CDR1 MGHRA, CDR2 YSYEKL. This CDR3 has 16 amino acids. The CDR3 is CASSQGPSGGANEQFF. CDR3 DNA sequence: TGCGCCAGCAGCCAAGGCCCTAGCGGGGGGGCAAATGAGCAGTTCTTC.

The chain combines TRBV7-7 with TRBJ2-5; 10 nucleotides agree with TRBD1. The CDR3 is 15 amino acids. CDR1 and CDR2 from the germline V gene are SSHAT and FNYEAQ (reference sequence). Trimming at V came to 5 bases and at J to 4 bases, leaving 7 bases not matched to a gene. CDR3 in DNA: TGTGCCAGCAGCCTCGTAGGGACAGGGGCAGAGACCCAGTACTTC. Translated, it gives CASSLVGTGAETQYF. The complete variable domain, with remaining parts taken from reference TRBV7-7 and TRBJ2-5, reads GAGVSQSPRYKVTKRGQDVTLRCDPISSHATLYWYQQALGQGPEFLTYFNYEAQPDKSGLPSDRFSAERPEGSISTLTIQRTEQRDSAMYRCASSLVGTGAETQYFGPGTRLLVL.

In its sample, this clone was seen a few times. The chain carries TRBV5-6 and TRBJ2-3; D is ambiguous. This CDR3 is 13 amino acids long. V was pared by 3 bases and J by 6 bases, with 11 bases between. Looked up from germline, CDR1 is SGHDT and CDR2 is YYEEEE. The CDR3 region has the DNA TGTGCCAGCAGCTCAGACTCGGCGGATACGCAGTATTTT. It specifies CASSSDSADTQYF. Variable domain in full (rest from reference TRBV5-6 and TRBJ2-3): DAGVTQSPTHLIKTRGQQVTLRCSPKSGHDTVSWYQQALGQGPQFIFQYYEEEERQRGNFPDRFSGHQFPNYSSELNVNALLLGDSALYLCASSSDSADTQYFGPGTRLTVL.

This chain uses TRBV18 with TRBJ2-7; possibly TRBD2 for D (5 bases). With 3 bases removed from V and 3 bases from J, the gap between germline ends came to 12 bases. The CDR3 covers 14 residues. Germline CDR1 reads KGHSH; CDR2 reads LQKENI. The DNA for the CDR3 is TGTGCCAGCTCACCTCGGACGGGGATCTACGAGCAGTACTTC. The encoded protein is CASSPRTGIYEQYF.

This rearrangement joins TRBV19 to TRBJ1-1, with 12 positions matching TRBD1. From germline, CDR1 is LNHDA and CDR2 SQIVND (reference sequence). V trimming: 10 bases; J trimming: 4 bases; junction bases outside the gene matches: 7. This CDR3 comprises 14 residues. DNA of the CDR3: TGTGCCACTGAACCGGGACAGGGGGCCACTGAAGCTTTCTTT. Its protein product is CATEPGQGATEAFF. Supplemented by reference TRBV19 and TRBJ1-1, the full variable domain reads DGGITQSPKYLFRKEGQNVTLSCEQNLNHDAMYWYRQDPGQGLRLIYYSQIVNDFQKGDIAEGYSVSREKKESFPLTVTSAQKNPTAFYLCATEPGQGATEAFFGQGTRLTVV.

Remarks on this clone: In the same sample, other DNA sequences code for this CDR3. The V call is TRBV21-1, the J call TRBJ1-2; the table's D call TRBD1 went unverified against the DNA. TRBV21-1 is a known pseudogene. This CDR3 has 15 residues. CDR3 coding DNA: TGTGCCAGCAGCAAACTCCGAGACAGGGCCTATGGCTACACCTTC. Translated, it gives CASSKLRDRAYGYTF.

This chain uses TRBV30 with TRBJ2-5; D is uncertain. V was pared by 1 base and J by 5 bases, with 8 bases between. Germline V gene data show CDR1 as GTSNPN and CDR2 as SVGIG (reference sequence). CDR3 length: 12 amino acids. CDR3 amino acids: CAWSGGRETQYF. The CDR3 DNA follows: TGTGCCTGGAGTGGCGGTAGGGAGACCCAGTACTTC.

In its sample, this clone was seen a few times. V and J are TRBV5-1 and TRBJ1-4; D unresolved. Germline V gives CDR1 SGHRS, CDR2 YFSETQ. V was shortened by 0 bases and J by 4 bases, with 10 bases between the two germline ends. The CDR3 spans 15 residues. The CDR3: CASSLADGNNEKLFF. CDR3 in DNA: TGCGCCAGCAGCTTGGCCGACGGGAATAATGAAAAACTGTTTTTT.

The chain carries TRBV6-6 and TRBJ1-1, with D hard to call. There are 14 residues in the CDR3. V was pared by 0 bases and J by 7 bases, with 12 bases between. Germline CDR1 is MNHNY and CDR2 is SVGAGI (reference sequence). The CDR3 DNA is TGTGCCAGCAGTTACTCGGGTGGGCGGGGTGAAGCTTTCTTT. It codes for CASSYSGGRGEAFF.

The V gene is TRBV4-1, the J gene TRBJ2-3; 8 nucleotides agree with TRBD2. CDR1 is MGHRA and CDR2 is YSYEKL in the germline V gene. With V trimmed by 0 bases and J by 14 bases, 19 bases remained unmatched. This CDR3 is 17 amino acids long. The CDR3 DNA is TGCGCCAGCAGCCAAGACCCTCCGACCCGGGGGGGTGCCCCGACGTATTTT. It specifies CASSQDPPTRGGAPTYF.

CDR3: CASRDRTGGDTIYF. Written as DNA, the CDR3 is TGTGCCAGCAGGGACAGGACAGGGGGAGACACCATATATTTT. The chain employs TRBV2 and TRBJ1-3; TRBD1 aligns across 10 bases. Germline V gives CDR1 SNHLY, CDR2 FYNNEI. V lost 6 bases, J lost 8 bases, and 7 bases stayed unmatched. The length of the CDR3 is 14 residues.

The rearrangement joins TRBV10-3 to TRBJ2-3; a possible D gene is TRBD1 (5 bases). Germline V CDR1 and CDR2: ENHRY, SYGVKD. This CDR3 contains 13 residues. Trimming took off 6 bases at V and 4 bases at J, with 11 bases between the two ends. The CDR3 DNA follows: TGTGCCATCAGACCAGACAGCGCAGATACGCAGTATTTT. It is translated as CAIRPDSADTQYF.

This clone has more than one count but fewer than ten. CDR3 bases: TGTGCCATCAGTGAAGGGGTTGGTACAGATACGCAGTATTTT. Translated, it gives CAISEGVGTDTQYF. This chain links TRBV10-3 with TRBJ2-3; tentative D call: TRBD1 (5 bases). The germline CDR1 and CDR2 sequences are ENHRY and SYGVKD. The ends were cut back, 3 bases at V and 3 bases at J, with 10 bases in the middle. The CDR3 extends over 14 amino acids.

The chain recombines TRBV10-3 with TRBJ2-5, with TRBD1 matching over 7 bases. The germline gives CDR1 ENHRY, CDR2 SYGVKD. CDR3 length: 13 amino acids. Trimming at V came to 9 bases and at J to 1 base, leaving 5 bases not matched to a gene. CDR3 sequence reads: CAIEDRAQETQYF. The CDR3, as DNA: TGTGCCATAGAAGACAGGGCCCAAGAGACCCAGTACTTC.

J is TRBJ2-1 and V is TRBV7-6; 7 bases fit TRBD1. This CDR3 region has 15 residues. The germline gives CDR1 SGHVS, CDR2 FNYEAQ. V shed 5 bases, J shed 15 bases, and the junction held 19 bases outside the gene matches. CDR3 in amino acids: CASSLGVEGGRDAFF. CDR3 nucleotides: TGTGCCAGCAGCCTAGGGGTCGAAGGGGGCAGGGACGCGTTCTTC.

The chain recombines TRBV5-5 with TRBJ2-1; TRBD2 matches 8 bases. The V and J ends lost 7 bases and 3 bases, in that order; junction bases with no gene match: 9. This CDR3 comprises 15 residues. Looked up from germline, CDR1 is SGHKS and CDR2 is YYEKEE (reference sequence). The CDR3 nucleotides read TGTGCCAGCGTCGGGGCGGGGGGCAACTACAATGAGCAGTTCTTC. Protein sequence: CASVGAGGNYNEQFF.

V and J are TRBV11-3 and TRBJ2-2; D is possibly TRBD2 (7 bases). Trimming left V 2 bases short and J 3 bases short, with 16 bases between. The CDR3 covers 17 residues. From germline, CDR1 is SGHNT and CDR2 YENEEA. The CDR3 DNA follows: TGTGCCAGCAGCTTAACTGTCGGGGGGCCATACACCGGGGAGCTGTTTTTT. Translation: CASSLTVGGPYTGELFF.

The chain employs TRBV7-7 and TRBJ2-1; TRBD2 agrees at 7 bases. This CDR3 contains 13 residues. With V trimmed by 6 bases and J by 7 bases, 6 bases remained unmatched. The germline V gene encodes CDR1 SSHAT and CDR2 FNYEAQ (reference sequence). Written as DNA, the CDR3 is TGTGCCAGCAGTTCAAACGGGGGGAATGAGCAGTTCTTC. Protein sequence: CASSSNGGNEQFF.

The chain combines TRBV7-6 with TRBJ2-2; 8 bases match TRBD2. The ends lost 1 base at V and 4 bases at J; junction bases unmatched: 5. The CDR3 covers 16 residues. Germline-derived CDR1 and CDR2 are SGHVS and FNYEAQ. The CDR3 DNA is TGTGCCAGCAGCTTAGTGACGCGGGGGGCCACCGGGGAGCTGTTTTTT. This gives the protein CASSLVTRGATGELFF.

This chain links TRBV14 with TRBJ1-2, with 9 bases aligning to TRBD1. Per the germline V gene, CDR1 is SGHDN and CDR2 is FVKESK. Trimming took 0 bases from V and 8 from J; bases not matched to a gene: 7. The CDR3 length is 15 residues. The CDR3 DNA reads TGTGCCAGCAGCCAAGATGGGGGGACAGGGACCGGCTACACCTTC. This encodes CASSQDGGTGTGYTF.

The V and J genes are TRBV7-9 and TRBJ2-1; either TRBD1 or TRBD2 may supply D (5 bases each). This CDR3 spans 16 amino acids. V was cut by 5 bases and J by 0 bases, with 14 bases left in between. Germline CDR1 reads SEHNR; CDR2 reads FQNEAQ (reference sequence). CDR3: CASSPRGIRSYNEQFF. Written as DNA, the CDR3 is TGTGCCAGCAGCCCCCGGGGCATCCGCTCCTACAATGAGCAGTTCTTC.

The J gene is TRBJ1-5, the V gene TRBV5-4; tentatively, D is TRBD1 (5 bases). CDR1 and CDR2 (germline): SGHNT, YYREEE (reference sequence). Trimming shortened V by 4 bases and J by 11 bases, and 16 bases separated the two germline ends. This CDR3 contains 13 residues. CDR3 DNA: TGTGCCAGCAGCCCCTCCAGGGATTCGGCCCAGCATTTT. Its protein product is CASSPSRDSAQHF.

This CDR3 reads CASLTGYTEAFF. For the CDR3, the DNA is TGTGCCTCCCTGACAGGGTACACTGAAGCTTTCTTT. The chain employs TRBV30 and TRBJ1-1; 7 nucleotides line up with TRBD1. V was pared by 7 bases and J by 3 bases, with 5 bases of the junction left unmatched. The germline V gene has CDR1 GTSNPN and CDR2 SVGIG (reference sequence). The CDR3 runs 12 residues.

The chain carries TRBV12-5 and TRBJ2-4; no clear D gene. CDR3 length: 17 residues. Germline V gene sequence: CDR1 LGHNT, CDR2 FRNRAP. Trimming removed 3 bases at V and 0 bases at J, with 15 bases between. CDR3 region: CASGFNSGSLAKNIQYF. In DNA form, the CDR3 reads TGTGCTAGTGGTTTCAATTCGGGTTCCCTAGCCAAAAACATTCAGTACTTC. Together with reference TRBV12-5 and TRBJ2-4, the CDR3 gives the full variable domain: DARVTQTPRHKVTEMGQEVTMRCQPILGHNTVFWYRQTMMQGLELLAYFRNRAPLDDSGMPKDRFSAEMPDATLATLKIQPSEPRDSAVYFCASGFNSGSLAKNIQYFGAGTRLSVL.